The 21 T cell receptor beta chains listed next were all sequenced from one sample in a study of shared clonotypes between healthy human individuals. Sequenced by immunoSEQ multiplex PCR; TCRdb stores in-frame clones only, minus some. This table has some 1.1 million clones, roughly 77% appearing once. The sample comprised memory CD4+ T cells from PBMCs. Subset given: CD45RA-negative fraction. The source is a man younger than 30 in good health. Some clones in this sample may be carry-over from other donors' samples.

V and J are TRBV6-5 and TRBJ1-1; a possible D gene is TRBD1 (5 bases). CDR1 and CDR2 from the germline V gene are MNHEY and SVGAGI. The V and J ends lost 9 bases and 0 bases respectively, with 17 bases between them. The CDR3 sequence is 15 residues long. The CDR3 DNA reads as TGTGCCAGTTCCCGGAGGGGCCAAATGAACACTGAAGCTTTCTTT. It is translated as CASSRRGQMNTEAFF.

The rearrangement links TRBV11-2 to TRBJ2-1; unclear D gene. In germline, CDR1 is SGHAT, CDR2 FQNNGV. The CDR3 contains 10 residues. Trimming removed 3 bases from V and 10 bases from J, with 4 bases in between. The CDR3 DNA reads TGTGCCAGCAGCTTTAACGAGCAGTTCTTC. Protein: CASSFNEQFF.

A remark on this clone: This sample includes further DNA sequences coding for the same CDR3. The V gene is TRBV5-6, the J gene TRBJ1-1, with 7 nucleotides matching TRBD1. V lost 4 bases, J lost 1 base, and 4 bases stayed unmatched. CDR1 and CDR2 from the germline V gene are SGHDT and YYEEEE. The CDR3 consists of 14 residues. The CDR3 loop reads CASSPGTANTEAFF. The DNA for the CDR3 is TGTGCCAGCAGCCCCGGGACAGCGAACACTGAAGCTTTCTTT.

This chain uses TRBV10-3 with TRBJ2-1, with 9 positions matching TRBD2. The CDR3 contains 15 residues. In germline, CDR1 is ENHRY, CDR2 SYGVKD. The ends lost 1 base at V and 9 bases at J; junction bases unmatched: 7. DNA for the CDR3: TGTGCCATCAGTGAGTTCGGCGGGAGGGTCGGTGAGCAGTTCTTC. Its protein is CAISEFGGRVGEQFF.

J is TRBJ1-2 and V is TRBV7-3; 7 nucleotides agree with TRBD1. CDR1 and CDR2 (germline): SGHTA, FQGTGA. The CDR3 runs to 13 residues. V shed 5 bases and J 10 bases; nucleotides not matched to a gene: 10. The CDR3 sequence: CASSHKGGTDYTF. CDR3 DNA sequence: TGTGCCAGCAGCCATAAAGGGGGGACAGACTACACCTTC.

This chain connects TRBV2 to TRBJ2-3, with TRBD2 matching over 10 bases. The trim removed 4 bases at V and 14 bases at J, leaving 6 bases unmatched. This CDR3 is built from 12 residues. From germline, CDR1 is SNHLY and CDR2 FYNNEI. CDR3: CASSVLAGVWYF. CDR3 DNA sequence: TGTGCCAGCAGTGTCCTAGCGGGAGTTTGGTATTTT.

The chain recombines TRBV2 with TRBJ1-2; possible D gene TRBD1, 5 bases. Germline V gene data show CDR1 as SNHLY and CDR2 as FYNNEI. V dropped 6 bases and J dropped 2 bases, with 13 bases sitting between them. The CDR3 totals 14 residues. CDR3 DNA sequence: TGTGCCAGCAGAGCCGGGACTGAGAACTATGGCTACACCTTC. This sequence encodes CASRAGTENYGYTF.

The genes are TRBV5-4 and TRBJ2-1; D possibly corresponds to TRBD2 (5 bases). This CDR3 region has 15 residues. V was clipped by 4 bases and J by 3 bases, with 14 bases between them. The V gene's germline CDR1 is SGHNT and CDR2 YYREEE (reference sequence). CDR3 nucleotide sequence: TGTGCCAGCAGCCCCGCCGGGGATAACTACAATGAGCAGTTCTTC. Protein: CASSPAGDNYNEQFF.

CDR3 loop: CASSIMLGSTDTQYF. The CDR3 DNA is TGTGCCAGTAGTATCATGTTGGGTAGCACAGATACGCAGTATTTT. The gene calls are TRBV19 and TRBJ2-3, with D uncertain. This CDR3 spans 15 amino acids. Germline V lookup: CDR1 LNHDA, CDR2 SQIVND (reference sequence). The germline V and J ends were trimmed by 3 bases and 0 bases, with 10 bases remaining between them.

The J gene is TRBJ1-5, the V gene TRBV7-9; D is undetermined. CDR1 SEHNR and CDR2 FQNEAQ come from the germline V gene (reference sequence). The V end was cut by 4 bases, the J end by 6 bases, with 7 bases between. The CDR3 extends over 12 amino acids. The CDR3 DNA reads as TGTGCCAGCAGCTCCGAGGGTCAGCCCCAGCATTTT. Translated: CASSSEGQPQHF.

Remarks on this clone: The sample carries other DNA sequences with the same CDR3. V gene TRBV30 combines with J gene TRBJ2-2; D uncertain. CDR3 size: 11 residues. V dropped 5 bases and J dropped 7 bases, with 8 bases sitting between them. CDR1 is GTSNPN, CDR2 SVGIG, per germline (reference sequence). CDR3 coding DNA: TGTGCCTGGTCATGGGGCGGGGAGCTGTTTTTT. It codes for CAWSWGGELFF.

The V call is TRBV6-5, the J call TRBJ1-5; D not resolved. This CDR3 region has 15 residues. Trimming cost V 7 bases and J 5 bases, with 18 bases left between them. Per germline, CDR1 MNHEY and CDR2 SVGAGI. CDR3 bases: TGTGCCAGCACCCGTCGGACGGGTGAAGATCAGCCCCAGCATTTT. Amino acids: CASTRRTGEDQPQHF.

This clone turned up a few times. The chain couples TRBV5-4 to TRBJ2-7, with unresolved D. Germline V gene data show CDR1 as SGHNT and CDR2 as YYREEE (reference sequence). The V and J ends lost 0 bases and 4 bases respectively, with 2 bases between them. This CDR3 has 11 amino acids. CDR3: CASSLEYEQYF. The CDR3 nucleotides read TGTGCCAGCAGCTTGGAGTACGAGCAGTACTTC.

The rearrangement uses TRBV5-1 and TRBJ1-2; 9 bases map to TRBD1. The CDR3 has 15 residues. The germline gives CDR1 SGHRS, CDR2 YFSETQ. Germline trimming cut 0 bases from V and 8 bases from J; bases unmatched to any gene: 8. As DNA, the CDR3 is TGCGCCAGCAGCTTGGCCCTGGACAGGGGATCGGGCTACACCTTC. This sequence encodes CASSLALDRGSGYTF.

This chain connects TRBV29-1 to TRBJ1-2; D is undetermined. The CDR3 covers 14 residues. Trimming left V 5 bases short and J 0 bases short, with 13 bases between. CDR1 and CDR2 from the germline V gene are SQVTM and ANQGSEA. In DNA form, the CDR3 reads TGCAGCGTTTCAATCCCGACGGCTAACTATGGCTACACCTTC. Its protein product is CSVSIPTANYGYTF.

The chain is built from TRBV12-5 and TRBJ2-3, with D tentatively TRBD2 (6 bases). CDR3 length equals 14 residues. V lost 2 bases, J lost 8 bases, and 14 bases lay in between. CDR1 and CDR2 (germline): LGHNT, FRNRAP. CDR3 sequence (DNA): TGTGCTAGTGGTTTGAGGCTAGAGGGAGGTACGCAGTATTTT. This sequence encodes CASGLRLEGGTQYF.

V gene TRBV5-4 combines with J gene TRBJ2-7; 8 bases align to TRBD1. This CDR3 has 13 amino acids. Per the germline V gene, CDR1 is SGHNT and CDR2 is YYREEE (reference sequence). J was trimmed by 3 bases and V by 3 bases; bases with no gene match: 2. The CDR3 coding sequence is TGTGCCAGCAGCTGGACAGGGAACTACGAGCAGTACTTC. It is translated as CASSWTGNYEQYF.

The rearrangement uses TRBV5-4 and TRBJ1-3; 9 nucleotides align to TRBD1. With V trimmed by 4 bases and J by 4 bases, 6 bases remained unmatched. This CDR3 has 15 amino acids. Germline-derived CDR1 and CDR2 are SGHNT and YYREEE (reference sequence). The CDR3 sequence is CASSPGQGGGNTIYF. The CDR3 DNA sequence: TGTGCCAGCAGCCCGGGACAGGGAGGCGGAAACACCATATATTTT.

The J gene is TRBJ2-6, the V gene TRBV15; D ambiguous. With 1 base removed from V and 1 base from J, the gap between germline ends came to 5 bases. The CDR3 is made up of 15 amino acids. Germline CDR1 LNHNV, CDR2 YYDKDF (reference sequence). CDR3 in DNA: TGTGCCACCAGCAGAGCCCGGTCTGGGGCCAACGTCCTGACTTTC. This gives the protein CATSRARSGANVLTF.

The V and J genes are TRBV9 and TRBJ1-1, with unresolved D. V was shortened by 3 bases and J by 4 bases, with 19 bases between the two germline ends. CDR1 and CDR2 from the germline V gene are SGDLS and YYNGEE. The CDR3 totals 16 residues. This CDR3 is CASSASRDRALTEAFF. The CDR3 nucleotides are TGTGCCAGCAGCGCCTCCCGGGATCGGGCCCTCACTGAAGCTTTCTTT.

The chain joins TRBV5-1 to TRBJ2-3; possibly TRBD1 for D (6 bases). V dropped 4 bases and J dropped 0 bases, with 15 bases sitting between them. The CDR3 extends over 16 amino acids. Germline assignment: CDR1 SGHRS and CDR2 YFSETQ. The CDR3 nucleotides are TGCGCCAGCAGCGACCCTGGACAGACGAGCACAGATACGCAGTATTTT. Amino acids: CASSDPGQTSTDTQYF.